This TCR beta chain originates from a study of Graves' ophthalmopathy and Graves' hyperthyroidism. Study overall: Peripheral blood collection took place at initial diagnosis, before any treatment.

Ophthalmopathy absent within 18 months of follow-up marked hyperthyroidism as stable. PBMCs were obtained from about 9.5 ml of fresh peripheral blood. RNA transcripts were the source from which TCR beta CDR3 regions were amplified. HTBI-primed first-round RT-PCR preceded second-round multiplex PCR. Each CDR3 protein gets one entry after TCRdb re-called the multiplex PCR reads with MiXCR. There are about 620,000 distinct CDR3 sequences in the sample; roughly 20% occur only once, and approximately 6.5% lies in the top ten. The sequenced sample consisted of peripheral blood. This sequence originates from a woman under 30 with stable Graves' hyperthyroidism. Some clones in this sample may be carry-over from other donors' samples.

As DNA, the CDR3 is TGTGCCAGCAGTCCCTCGTCCGGGACAGGGTTCTACGAGCAGTACTTC. Amino acids: CASSPSSGTGFYEQYF. The rearrangement links TRBV28 to TRBJ2-7, with 9 bases aligning to TRBD1. V gave up 5 bases and J gave up 3 bases; unmatched junction bases: 11. CDR3 length equals 16 residues. Germline CDR1 and CDR2: MDHEN and SYDVKM. Full variable domain (remainder filled in from reference TRBV28 and TRBJ2-7): DVKVTQSSRYLVKRTGEKVFLECVQDMDHENMFWYRQDPGLGLRLIYFSYDVKMKEKGDIPEGYSVSREKKERFSLILESASTNQTSMYLCASSPSSGTGFYEQYFGPGTRLTVT.